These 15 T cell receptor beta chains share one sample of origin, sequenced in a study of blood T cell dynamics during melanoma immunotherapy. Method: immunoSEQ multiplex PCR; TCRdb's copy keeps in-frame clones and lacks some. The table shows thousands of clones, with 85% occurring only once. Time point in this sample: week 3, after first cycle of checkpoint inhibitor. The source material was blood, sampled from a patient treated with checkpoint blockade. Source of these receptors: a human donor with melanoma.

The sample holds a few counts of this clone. The CDR3 reads CASGLRQGPSVNSPLHF. The CDR3 DNA follows: TGTGCTAGTGGTCTACGACAGGGCCCCTCCGTAAATTCACCCCTCCACTTT. This chain links TRBV12-5 with TRBJ1-6, with 7 bases lining up with TRBD1. CDR3 length: 17 amino acids. Germline trimming cut 5 bases from V and 7 bases from J; bases unmatched to any gene: 14. Germline V gene sequence: CDR1 LGHNT, CDR2 FRNRAP.

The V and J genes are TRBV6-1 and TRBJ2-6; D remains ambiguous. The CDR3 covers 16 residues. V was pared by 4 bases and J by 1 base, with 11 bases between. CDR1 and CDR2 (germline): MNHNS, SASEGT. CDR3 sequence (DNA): TGTGCCAGCAGTGTGCAGGCGCTATCTGGGGCCAACGTCCTGACTTTC. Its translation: CASSVQALSGANVLTF.

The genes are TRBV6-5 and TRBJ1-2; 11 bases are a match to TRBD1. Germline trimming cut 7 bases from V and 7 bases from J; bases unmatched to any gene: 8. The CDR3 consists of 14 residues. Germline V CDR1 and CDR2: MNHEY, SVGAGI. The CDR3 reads CASTRTGGAGGYTF. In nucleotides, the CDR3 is TGTGCCAGCACCCGGACAGGGGGCGCAGGTGGCTACACCTTC.

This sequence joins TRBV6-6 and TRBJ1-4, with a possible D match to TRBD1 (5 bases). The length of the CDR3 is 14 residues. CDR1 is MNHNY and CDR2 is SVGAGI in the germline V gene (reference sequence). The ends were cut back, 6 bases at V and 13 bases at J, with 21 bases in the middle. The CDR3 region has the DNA TGTGCCAGCAGCGCCCCCCAGGGTCCAGGTAGACTGTTTTTT. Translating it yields CASSAPQGPGRLFF.

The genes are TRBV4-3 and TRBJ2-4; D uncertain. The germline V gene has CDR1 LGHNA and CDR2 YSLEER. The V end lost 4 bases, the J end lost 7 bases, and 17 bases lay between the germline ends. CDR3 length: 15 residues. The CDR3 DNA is TGCGCCAGCAGCCCGGCTTGGAGACCTTGGAACATTCAGTACTTC. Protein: CASSPAWRPWNIQYF.

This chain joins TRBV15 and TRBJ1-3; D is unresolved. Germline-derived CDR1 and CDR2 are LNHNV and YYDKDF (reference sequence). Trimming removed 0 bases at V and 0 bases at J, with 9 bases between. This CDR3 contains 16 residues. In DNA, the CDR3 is TGTGCCACCAGCAGAGAACTGGGGAGCTCTGGAAACACCATATATTTT. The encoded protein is CATSRELGSSGNTIYF.

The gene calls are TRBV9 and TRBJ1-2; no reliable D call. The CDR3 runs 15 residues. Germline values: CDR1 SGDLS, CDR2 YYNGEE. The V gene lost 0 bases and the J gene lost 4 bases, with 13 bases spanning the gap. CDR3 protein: CASSVGRDLAYGYTF. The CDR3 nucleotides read TGTGCCAGCAGCGTAGGAAGGGATCTGGCCTATGGCTACACCTTC.

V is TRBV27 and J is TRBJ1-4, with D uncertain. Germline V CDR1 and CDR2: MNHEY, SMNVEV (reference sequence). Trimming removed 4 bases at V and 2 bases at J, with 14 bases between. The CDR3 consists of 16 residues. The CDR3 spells CASSSEYFGTNEKLFF. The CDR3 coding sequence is TGTGCCAGCAGTTCCGAATACTTTGGGACTAATGAAAAACTGTTTTTT. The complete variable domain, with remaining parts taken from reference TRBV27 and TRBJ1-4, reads EAQVTQNPRYLITVTGKKLTVTCSQNMNHEYMSWYRQDPGLGLRQIYYSMNVEVTDKGDVPEGYKVSRKEKRNFPLILESPSPNQTSLYFCASSSEYFGTNEKLFFGSGTQLSVL.

DNA of the CDR3: TGTGCCAGCAGTGAATACGGTAGCGGGACCTCTCGGGAGCAGTACTTC. Translating gives CASSEYGSGTSREQYF. This chain links TRBV6-1 with TRBJ2-7; 8 bases agree with TRBD2. Germline lookup yields CDR1 MNHNS and CDR2 SASEGT. The J segment lost 7 bases and the V segment lost 2 bases, leaving 13 bases of the junction unmatched. The CDR3 is 16 amino acids.

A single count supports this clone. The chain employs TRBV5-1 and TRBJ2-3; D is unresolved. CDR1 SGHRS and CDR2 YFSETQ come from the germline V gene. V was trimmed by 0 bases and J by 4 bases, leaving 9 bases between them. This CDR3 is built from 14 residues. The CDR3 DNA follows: TGCGCCAGCAGCTTGGCACCTACATCAGATACGCAGTATTTT. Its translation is CASSLAPTSDTQYF.

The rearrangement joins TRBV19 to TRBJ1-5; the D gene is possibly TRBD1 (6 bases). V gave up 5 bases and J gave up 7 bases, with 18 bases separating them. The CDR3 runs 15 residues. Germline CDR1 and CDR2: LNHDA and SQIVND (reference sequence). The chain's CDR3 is CASSGEGGQGQPQHF. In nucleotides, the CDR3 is TGTGCCAGTAGTGGCGAGGGGGGGCAGGGGCAGCCCCAGCATTTT.

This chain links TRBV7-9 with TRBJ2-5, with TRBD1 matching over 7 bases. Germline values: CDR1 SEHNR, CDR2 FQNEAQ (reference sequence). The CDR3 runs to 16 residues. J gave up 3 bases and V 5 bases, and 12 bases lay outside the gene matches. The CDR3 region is CASSRYPQGWEETQYF. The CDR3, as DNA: TGTGCCAGCAGCCGTTACCCACAGGGGTGGGAAGAGACCCAGTACTTC.

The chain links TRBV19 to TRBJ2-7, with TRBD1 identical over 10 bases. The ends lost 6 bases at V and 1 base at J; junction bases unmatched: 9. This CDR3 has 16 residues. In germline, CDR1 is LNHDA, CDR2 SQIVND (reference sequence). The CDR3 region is CASRFTWTGGSYEQYF. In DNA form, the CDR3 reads TGTGCCAGTAGATTTACTTGGACAGGGGGATCCTACGAGCAGTACTTC.

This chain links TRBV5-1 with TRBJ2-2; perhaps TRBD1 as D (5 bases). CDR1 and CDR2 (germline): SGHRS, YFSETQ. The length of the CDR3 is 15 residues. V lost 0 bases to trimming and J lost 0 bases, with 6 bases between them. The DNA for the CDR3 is TGCGCCAGCAGCTTGGTAGGGGCGAACACCGGGGAGCTGTTTTTT. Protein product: CASSLVGANTGELFF.

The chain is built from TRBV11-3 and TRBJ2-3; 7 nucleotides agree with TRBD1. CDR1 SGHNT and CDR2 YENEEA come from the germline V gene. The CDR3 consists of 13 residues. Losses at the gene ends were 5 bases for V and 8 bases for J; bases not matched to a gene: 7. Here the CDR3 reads CASSPTGEGTQYF. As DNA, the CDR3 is TGTGCCAGCAGCCCAACAGGGGAAGGTACGCAGTATTTT.